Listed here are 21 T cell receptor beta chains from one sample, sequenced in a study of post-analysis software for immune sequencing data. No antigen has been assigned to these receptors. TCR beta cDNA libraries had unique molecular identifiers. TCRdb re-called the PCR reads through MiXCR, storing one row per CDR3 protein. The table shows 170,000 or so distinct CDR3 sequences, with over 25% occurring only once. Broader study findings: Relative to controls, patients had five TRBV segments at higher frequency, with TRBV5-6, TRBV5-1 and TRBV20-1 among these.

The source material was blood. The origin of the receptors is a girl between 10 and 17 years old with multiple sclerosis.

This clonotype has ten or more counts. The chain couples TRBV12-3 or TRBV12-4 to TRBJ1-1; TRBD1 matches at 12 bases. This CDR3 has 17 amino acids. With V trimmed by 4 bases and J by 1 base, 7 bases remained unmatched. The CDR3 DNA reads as TGTGCCAGCAGTTCATCCGGGACAGGGGGCAGGAACACTGAAGCTTTCTTT. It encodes CASSSSGTGGRNTEAFF.

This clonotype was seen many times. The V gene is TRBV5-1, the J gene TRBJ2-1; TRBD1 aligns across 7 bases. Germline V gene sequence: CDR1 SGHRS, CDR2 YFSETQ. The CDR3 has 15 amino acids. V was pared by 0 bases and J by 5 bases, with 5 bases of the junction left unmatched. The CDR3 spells CASSLDGTDDNEQFF. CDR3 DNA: TGCGCCAGCAGCTTGGATGGGACAGACGACAATGAGCAGTTCTTC.

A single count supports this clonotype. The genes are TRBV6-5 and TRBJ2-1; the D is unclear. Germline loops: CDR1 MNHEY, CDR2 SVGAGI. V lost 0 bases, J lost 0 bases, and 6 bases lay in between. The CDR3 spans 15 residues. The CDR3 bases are TGTGCCAGCAGTTACTCGCTGGGCTCCTACAATGAGCAGTTCTTC. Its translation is CASSYSLGSYNEQFF.

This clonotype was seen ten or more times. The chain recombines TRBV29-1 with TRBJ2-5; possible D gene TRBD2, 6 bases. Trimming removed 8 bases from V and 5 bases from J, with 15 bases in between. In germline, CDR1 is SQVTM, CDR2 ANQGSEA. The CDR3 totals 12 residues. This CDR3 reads CSPGGTAETQYF. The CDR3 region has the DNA TGCAGCCCAGGAGGGACTGCGGAGACCCAGTACTTC.

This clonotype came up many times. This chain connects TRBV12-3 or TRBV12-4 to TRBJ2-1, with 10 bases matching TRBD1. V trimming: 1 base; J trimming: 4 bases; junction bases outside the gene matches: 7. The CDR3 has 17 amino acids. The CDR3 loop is CASSLDPPGQGYNEQFF. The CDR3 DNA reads TGTGCCAGCAGTTTAGATCCCCCGGGACAGGGGTACAATGAGCAGTTCTTC.

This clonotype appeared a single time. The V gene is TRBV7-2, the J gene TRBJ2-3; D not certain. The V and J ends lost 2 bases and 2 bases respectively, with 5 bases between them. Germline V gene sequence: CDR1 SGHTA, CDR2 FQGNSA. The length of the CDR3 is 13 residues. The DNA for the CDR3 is TGTGCCAGCAGCTTACTACCCACAGATACGCAGTATTTT. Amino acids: CASSLLPTDTQYF. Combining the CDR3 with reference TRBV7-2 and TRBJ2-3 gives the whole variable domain GAGVSQSPSNKVTEKGKDVELRCDPISGHTALYWYRQSLGQGLEFLIYFQGNSAPDKSGLPSDRFSAERTGGSVSTLTIQRTQQEDSAVYLCASSLLPTDTQYFGPGTRLTVL.

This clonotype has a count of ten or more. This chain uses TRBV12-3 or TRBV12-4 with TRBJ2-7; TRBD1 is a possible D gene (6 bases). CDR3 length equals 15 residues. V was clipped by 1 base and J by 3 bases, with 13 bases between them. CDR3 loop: CASSLGPGQYYEQYF. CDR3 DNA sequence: TGTGCCAGCAGTTTAGGGCCTGGACAGTACTACGAGCAGTACTTC.

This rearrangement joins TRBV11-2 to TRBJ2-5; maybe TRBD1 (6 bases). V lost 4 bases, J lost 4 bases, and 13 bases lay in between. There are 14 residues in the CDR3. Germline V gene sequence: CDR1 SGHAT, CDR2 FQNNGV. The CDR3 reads CASSSRPRGETQYF. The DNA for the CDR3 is TGTGCCAGCAGCTCCCGCCCCAGGGGAGAGACCCAGTACTTC.

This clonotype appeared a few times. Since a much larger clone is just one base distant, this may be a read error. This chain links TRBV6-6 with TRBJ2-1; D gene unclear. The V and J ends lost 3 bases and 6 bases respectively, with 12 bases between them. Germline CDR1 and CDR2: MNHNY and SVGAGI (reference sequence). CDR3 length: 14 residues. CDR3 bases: TGTGCCAGCAGTTATTGCGTACATGGCAATGAGCAGTTCTTC. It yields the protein CASSYCVHGNEQFF.

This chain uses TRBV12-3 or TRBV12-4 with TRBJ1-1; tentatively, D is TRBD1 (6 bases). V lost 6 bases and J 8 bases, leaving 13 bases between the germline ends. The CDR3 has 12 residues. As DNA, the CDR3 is TGTGCCAGCAGCCCCGGACAGCGAGAAGCTTTCTTT. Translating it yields CASSPGQREAFF.

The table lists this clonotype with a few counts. CDR3 nucleotides: TGCGCCAGCAGCCAAGATTTGCCACTAGCCGGCAATCAGCCCCAGCATTTT. It translates to CASSQDLPLAGNQPQHF. This chain links TRBV4-1 with TRBJ1-5; no firm D call. This CDR3 is 17 amino acids long. Per germline, CDR1 MGHRA and CDR2 YSYEKL. V was cut by 0 bases and J by 2 bases, with 14 bases left in between.

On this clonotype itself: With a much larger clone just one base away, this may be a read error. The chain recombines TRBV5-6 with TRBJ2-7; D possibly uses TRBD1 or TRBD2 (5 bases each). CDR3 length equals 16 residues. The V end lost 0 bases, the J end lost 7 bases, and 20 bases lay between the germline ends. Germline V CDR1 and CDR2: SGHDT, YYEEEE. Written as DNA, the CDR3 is TGTGCCAGCAGCTTGGGGGGGACGCTATCCTACAATGAGCAGTACTTC. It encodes CASSLGGTLSYNEQYF.

Here the CDR3 DNA reads TGTGCCAGCAGCTCCGGGACTAGCCCGTACGACGAGCAGTACTTC. The encoded protein is CASSSGTSPYDEQYF. The V gene is TRBV6-5, the J gene TRBJ2-7; 9 bases match TRBD2. Per germline, CDR1 MNHEY and CDR2 SVGAGI. V shed 6 bases and J 5 bases; nucleotides not matched to a gene: 11. The CDR3 covers 15 residues.

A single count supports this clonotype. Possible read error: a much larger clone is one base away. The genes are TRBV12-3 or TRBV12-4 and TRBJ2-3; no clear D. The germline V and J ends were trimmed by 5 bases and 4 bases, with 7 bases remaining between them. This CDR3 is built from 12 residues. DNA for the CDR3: TGTGCCAGCAGTATGACGGCAGATACGCAGTATTTT. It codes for CASSMTADTQYF.

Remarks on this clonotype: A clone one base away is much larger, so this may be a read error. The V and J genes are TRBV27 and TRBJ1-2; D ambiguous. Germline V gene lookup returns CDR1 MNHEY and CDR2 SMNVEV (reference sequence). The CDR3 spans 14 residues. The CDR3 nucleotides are TGTACCAGCAGTTTATCGCCCGGGTACTATGGCTACACCTTC. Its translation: CTSSLSPGYYGYTF.

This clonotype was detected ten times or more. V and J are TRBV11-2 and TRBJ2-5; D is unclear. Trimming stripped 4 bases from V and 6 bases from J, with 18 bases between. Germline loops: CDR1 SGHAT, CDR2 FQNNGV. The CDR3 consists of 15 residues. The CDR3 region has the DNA TGTGCCAGCAGCTCTTTACGGAATTCCGTGAAGACCCAGTACTTC. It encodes CASSSLRNSVKTQYF.

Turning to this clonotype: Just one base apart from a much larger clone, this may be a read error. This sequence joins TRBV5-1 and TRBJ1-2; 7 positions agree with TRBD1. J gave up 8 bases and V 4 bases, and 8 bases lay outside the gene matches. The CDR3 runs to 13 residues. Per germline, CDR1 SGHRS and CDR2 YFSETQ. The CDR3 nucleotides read TGCGCCAGCAGCCCGACAGGGAAGGAGGGCTACACCTTC. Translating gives CASSPTGKEGYTF.

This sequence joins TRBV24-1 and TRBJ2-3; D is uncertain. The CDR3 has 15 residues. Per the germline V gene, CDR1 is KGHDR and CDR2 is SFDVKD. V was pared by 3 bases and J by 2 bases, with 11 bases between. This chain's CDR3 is CATSDPPPVTDTQYF. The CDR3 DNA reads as TGTGCCACCAGTGATCCACCGCCTGTCACAGATACGCAGTATTTT.

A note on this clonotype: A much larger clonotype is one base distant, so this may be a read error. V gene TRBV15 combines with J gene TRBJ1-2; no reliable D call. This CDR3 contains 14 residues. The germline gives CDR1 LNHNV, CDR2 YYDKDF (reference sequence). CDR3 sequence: CATSRAGETYGHTF. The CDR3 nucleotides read TGTGCCACCAGCAGAGCCGGGGAAACTTATGGCCACACCTTC.

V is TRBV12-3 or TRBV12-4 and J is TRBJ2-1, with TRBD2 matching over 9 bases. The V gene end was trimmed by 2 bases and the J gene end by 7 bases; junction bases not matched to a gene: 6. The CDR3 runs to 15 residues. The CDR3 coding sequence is TGTGCCAGCAGTTTAATAGCGGGAGTCGTTAATGAGCAGTTCTTC. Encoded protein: CASSLIAGVVNEQFF.

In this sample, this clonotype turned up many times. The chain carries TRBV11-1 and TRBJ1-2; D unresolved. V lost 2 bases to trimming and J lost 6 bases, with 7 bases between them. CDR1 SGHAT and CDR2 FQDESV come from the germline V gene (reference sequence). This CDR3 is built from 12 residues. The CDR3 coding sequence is TGTGCCAGCAGCTTACTCGCGGATGGCTACACCTTC. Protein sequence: CASSLLADGYTF. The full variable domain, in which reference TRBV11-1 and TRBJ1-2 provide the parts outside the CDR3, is EAEVAQSPRYKITEKSQAVAFWCDPISGHATLYWYRQILGQGPELLVQFQDESVVDDSQLPKDRFSAERLKGVDSTLKIQPAELGDSAMYLCASSLLADGYTFGSGTRLTVV.